This T cell receptor (beta chain) was found in a study of blood T cell repertoires in COVID-19. Across the whole study: Acute and convalescent COVID-19 specimens originated in the United States, Italy and Spain.

Sequencing was performed with immunoSEQ multiplex PCR; in TCRdb, only in-frame clones are kept and a portion is missing. Here the sample spans some 180,000 clones, around four fifths being singletons. The germline CDR1 and CDR2 sequences are SEHNR and FQNEAQ (reference sequence). CDR3 length: 14 amino acids. Trimming took off 3 bases at V and 11 bases at J, with 19 bases between the two ends. The receptor's source is a woman of 80 years or more with active or convalescent COVID-19. The sample was peripheral blood. The chain is built from TRBV7-9 and TRBJ1-1, with D possibly TRBD1 on 6 matching bases. CDR3 bases: TGTGCCAGCAGCTTTGGACAGACGATGGGGTGGGCTTTCTTT. Translated, it gives CASSFGQTMGWAFF.